The T cell receptor (beta chain) described here comes from a study of CD8 T cells in Susac syndrome. Study observations and caveats: The study identified around fifteen and five Susac-specific public clones in total CD8+ and CD8+ TEMRA repertoires.

Germline V gives CDR1 SGDLS, CDR2 YYNGEE. This CDR3 has 14 residues. Trimming removed 4 bases from V and 0 bases from J; junction bases left unmatched: 4. About this clonotype: Its target is unknown.

Random-hexamer reverse transcription was applied to about 0.45 to 1 ug RNA. TCR beta CDR3 was amplified by immunoSEQ covering 54 Vbeta and 13 Jbeta. TCRdb reprocessed the immunoSEQ multiplex PCR reads with MiXCR, giving one entry per CDR3 protein. The sample holds roughly 76,000 distinct CDR3 sequences; about 94% are singletons and the top ten take less than 0.6%. The specimen sequenced was CD8+ T cells from PBMCs. The chain links TRBV9 to TRBJ2-7; 7 bases agree with TRBD1. The sequence came from a human donor with Susac syndrome. The DNA for the CDR3 is TGTGCCAGCAGCCCCCGGGACAGCTCCTACGAGCAGTACTTC. As protein: CASSPRDSSYEQYF.